The rows below give T cell receptor beta chains drawn from one sample of a study of T cell changes during pregnancy in multiple sclerosis. Only in-frame clones appear in the TCRdb table, and some are missing; sequencing was by immunoSEQ multiplex PCR. The sample lists tens of thousands of clones, 75% to 95% seen once, with about 0.45% in the top ten. Material: CD4+ T cells from peripheral blood mononuclear cells, obtained in the second trimester of pregnancy. All receptors come from a female donor with multiple sclerosis, enrolled in a pregnancy study. Both conserved end residues are trimmed from each CDR3.

TRBV29-1,SSTGTSRTDTQY
TRBV7-8,ASSIYRGSMNTEAF
TRBV7-2,ASSRGQGSNQPQH
TRBV5-1,ASSSGQINNYGYT
TRBV18,ASSYIRDRRGYT
TRBV4-1,ASSKNIAEADYYNTGELF
TRBV30,ARSPETAFREAF
TRBV19,ASRDGNYEQY
TRBV10-1,ANPSRQGGDTQY
TRBV14,ASSLLGTSYEQY
TRBV6-5,ASSYMTVFNSPLH
TRBV6-1,ASSEDWSPPYEQY
TRBV29-1,SVQAGGATDTQY
TRBV7-2,ASSGRPSGANVLT
TRBV7-9,ASSHSGIQETQY
TRBV10-3,AISGPGTDTQY
TRBV7-9,ASTSTPQGGYGYT
TRBV5-1,ASSSRDPSSYNEQF
TRBV30,AWTVTRGSYGYT
TRBV9,ASSVAGQSTGNTIY
TRBV19,ASRAGGFGRLH
TRBV30,ASDYSSYNEQF
TRBV5-6,ASSLGRVDEKLF
TRBV7-6,ASSLQGNIGGELF
TRBV9,ASSKRTSGGAGADTQY
TRBV5-6,ASSRKFGQILTEAF
TRBV6-6,ASKDWGGGNEQF
TRBV7-9,ASGAEETQY
TRBV10-2,ASSRQNTEAF
TRBV5-4,ASSNRDSLNTEAF
TRBV19,ASSTADTQY
TRBV5-4,ASSLAPGVAEAF
TRBV5-1,ASSFGRDRGNSNYGYT
TRBV19,ASSMASGGHYGYT
TRBV6-5,ASSYSLSSSTYGYT
TRBV11-2,ASSGGLYQPQH
TRBV4-3,ASSQPGTTYGYT
TRBV18,ASSPMGAGGVTDTQY
TRBV7-2,ASSLDGAVTYEQY
TRBV9,ASSAGTGRDEQY
TRBV7-8,ASSLDSGSKNIQY
TRBV19,ASSTQGLQPQH
TRBV11-2,ASSLYSQGGNEQF
TRBV6-1,ASSEGQGMSQPQH
TRBV5-6,ASSLGGTSPEQY
TRBV2,ASSPRLGLAKNIQY
TRBV9,ASSLMDRGYEQY
TRBV7-2,ASSLTSFNRYEAF
TRBV5-6,ASSLEGATYNEQF
TRBV27,ASGRRTGWGYNEQF
TRBV15,ATSRGTGRNTEAF
TRBV27,ASSSSGQRRLYGYT
TRBV9,ASSPVGLAGRVEQF
TRBV5-1,ASSSGTSGGVEQY
TRBV5-4,ASSLQQGAQGANVLT
TRBV19,ASSIRQGAPNTDTQY
TRBV29-1,TIKRTGIGNEQF
TRBV6-5,ASTLTGAELT
TRBV28,ASTHGSPTSPLH
TRBV4-1,ASSQGGQYQETQY